The sequence of this T cell receptor beta chain was determined in a study of lymphopenia after photon versus proton radiotherapy. Study-level points and caveats: Oligoclonal CD8+ Temra expansion after nadir drove photon patients' diversity drop. Post-nadir TCR diversity decline inversely tracked overall survival among those who died. Proton therapy kept repertoires fairly stable, unlike photons, which gained effector/memory cells.

Germline V CDR1 and CDR2: SGHRS, YFSETQ. V was shortened by 4 bases and J by 4 bases, with 12 bases between the two germline ends. This CDR3 spans 14 amino acids. Data came from immunoSEQ multiplex PCR; TCRdb stores just in-frame clones and leaves some out. In the table there are 150,000 to 200,000 clones, 88% of which are singletons. A word on this clone: Its antigen remains unidentified.

The clonotype originates from a man over 45 with gastric cancer. The rearrangement uses TRBV5-1 and TRBJ1-3; D possibly corresponds to TRBD1 (5 bases). The sequencing used peripheral blood, collected from a patient treated with photon-based radiotherapy. The CDR3 here is CASSPMAGGNTIYF. The DNA of the CDR3 is TGCGCCAGCAGCCCGATGGCAGGGGGAAACACCATATATTTT.